One and the same sample provided the 20 T cell receptor beta chains below, sequenced in a study of T-cell reconstitution after alpha-beta-depleted transplantation in children. As it was prepared, the TCRbeta library received unique molecular identifiers. TCRdb re-called the PCR reads through MiXCR, storing one row per CDR3 protein. The profile covers some 350,000 distinct CDR3 sequences, with about 9.4% appearing a single time and about 2.3% taken by the ten largest. Source: PBMCs from the stem cell graft donor, taken from the stem cell graft. The receptors were sampled from a human donor who donated a stem cell graft to a child with acute lymphoblastic leukemia.

In its sample, this clonotype was seen a few times. V usage is TRBV12-3 or TRBV12-4 and J usage is TRBJ2-1; D is tentatively TRBD1 or TRBD2 (5 bases each). This CDR3 is 12 amino acids long. V shed 3 bases and J shed 9 bases, with 9 bases lying between them. In DNA form, the CDR3 reads TGTGCCAGCAGTTTTCTGAGGGGTGAGCAGTTCTTC. Encoded protein: CASSFLRGEQFF.

This clonotype was observed a few times. The chain has TRBV6-2 or TRBV6-3 and TRBJ2-3; possibly TRBD1 for D (5 bases). V gave up 2 bases and J gave up 6 bases, with 18 bases separating them. The CDR3 has 16 residues. Per the germline V gene, CDR1 is MNHEY and CDR2 is SVGEGT. The CDR3 nucleotides are TGTGCCAGCAGTTACGAGAGGACAAGGATACGGGATACGCAGTATTTT. Residues: CASSYERTRIRDTQYF.

V usage is TRBV7-6 and J usage is TRBJ2-7; a possible D gene is TRBD1 (7 bases). Germline V CDR1 and CDR2: SGHVS, FNYEAQ. V was shortened by 0 bases and J by 2 bases, with 14 bases between the two germline ends. This CDR3 comprises 16 residues. The CDR3 bases are TGTGCCAGCAGCTTAGCGAGTTCAGGGGGGACCTACGAGCAGTACTTC. Translating it yields CASSLASSGGTYEQYF.

This clonotype was observed a handful of times. The rearrangement uses TRBV11-2 and TRBJ2-2, with D possibly matching TRBD2 (5 bases). Germline V gene sequence: CDR1 SGHAT, CDR2 FQNNGV. V was cut by 2 bases and J by 6 bases, with 10 bases left in between. This CDR3 has 14 residues. The CDR3 loop reads CASSLRTPPGELFF. CDR3 bases: TGTGCCAGCAGCTTAAGGACTCCCCCCGGGGAGCTGTTTTTT.

This clonotype was found a few times. The rearrangement uses TRBV5-5 and TRBJ2-1; 10 nucleotides match TRBD1. Trimming at V came to 4 bases and at J to 2 bases, leaving 9 bases not matched to a gene. CDR1 is SGHKS, CDR2 YYEKEE, per germline (reference sequence). The CDR3 spans 17 residues. The CDR3 bases are TGTGCCAGCAGCCGATCCGCCGGGACAGGGGCCTACAATGAGCAGTTCTTC. As protein: CASSRSAGTGAYNEQFF.

This clonotype was seen many times. The rearrangement joins TRBV5-1 to TRBJ2-1, with TRBD1 matching 11 bases. Germline V lookup: CDR1 SGHRS, CDR2 YFSETQ. The CDR3 has 15 residues. J gave up 4 bases and V 4 bases, and 4 bases lay outside the gene matches. CDR3 sequence: CASSRDRGSYNEQFF. CDR3 bases: TGCGCCAGCAGCCGGGACAGGGGGTCGTACAATGAGCAGTTCTTC.

The chain is built from TRBV28 and TRBJ2-7, with TRBD1 matching over 7 bases. The CDR3 has 14 residues. The V gene's germline CDR1 is MDHEN and CDR2 SYDVKM. V shed 6 bases, J shed 2 bases, and the junction held 7 bases outside the gene matches. CDR3 region: CASSIGQEAYEQYF. As DNA, the CDR3 is TGTGCCAGCAGCATAGGACAGGAGGCCTACGAGCAGTACTTC.

This sequence joins TRBV20-1 and TRBJ2-3; D may correspond to TRBD1 or TRBD2 (5 bases each). Germline V CDR1 and CDR2: DFQATT, SNEGSKA (reference sequence). This CDR3 contains 14 residues. Trimming took 6 bases from V and 6 from J, leaving 19 bases between them. In nucleotides, the CDR3 is TGCAGTGCCGCCGGGGCTGGGCCCGCGGATACGCAGTATTTT. Its protein product is CSAAGAGPADTQYF.

CDR3 bases: TGTGCCAGCAGTCCACTCACGGACTCCTACGAGCAGTACTTC. This codes for CASSPLTDSYEQYF. J is TRBJ2-7 and V is TRBV28; no reliable D call. This CDR3 comprises 14 residues. Germline CDR1 MDHEN, CDR2 SYDVKM. Trimming stripped 5 bases from V and 0 bases from J, with 11 bases between.

The rearrangement joins TRBV20-1 to TRBJ2-3; 10 nucleotides line up with TRBD2. Trimming at V came to 5 bases and at J to 4 bases, leaving 9 bases not matched to a gene. The CDR3 consists of 15 residues. In germline, CDR1 is DFQATT, CDR2 SNEGSKA (reference sequence). The CDR3 bases are TGCAGTGCTTGGCTAGCGGGAGCGGGACCAGATACGCAGTATTTT. It codes for CSAWLAGAGPDTQYF.

This clonotype has just a few counts. This rearrangement joins TRBV4-3 to TRBJ2-5, with 7 bases lining up with TRBD2. Germline V gene lookup returns CDR1 LGHNA and CDR2 YSLEER. This CDR3 comprises 16 residues. Losses at the gene ends were 0 bases for V and 5 bases for J; bases not matched to a gene: 9. CDR3 in amino acids: CASSQDLAGVGETQYF. DNA for the CDR3: TGCGCCAGCAGCCAAGATCTGGCGGGAGTGGGGGAGACCCAGTACTTC.

This clonotype was picked up a small number of times. J is TRBJ1-2 and V is TRBV7-9, with D possibly being TRBD1 (6 bases). The CDR3 spans 13 residues. CDR1 is SEHNR, CDR2 FQNEAQ, per germline (reference sequence). V gave up 1 base and J gave up 8 bases, with 11 bases separating them. This chain's CDR3 is CASSLVQGLGYTF. As DNA, the CDR3 is TGTGCCAGCAGCTTAGTCCAGGGGCTCGGCTACACCTTC.

This clonotype came up a few times. This chain connects TRBV28 to TRBJ2-1, with 11 nucleotides matching TRBD2. CDR3 length: 16 amino acids. The V segment lost 5 bases and the J segment 3 bases; nucleotides outside the gene matches: 6. Germline CDR1 is MDHEN and CDR2 is SYDVKM. This CDR3 reads CASSPLAGGNYNEQFF. The CDR3 DNA follows: TGTGCCAGCAGTCCTCTAGCGGGAGGCAACTACAATGAGCAGTTCTTC.

V is TRBV20-1 and J is TRBJ2-5; 7 nucleotides align to TRBD2. The ends lost 4 bases at V and 2 bases at J; junction bases unmatched: 13. Germline loops: CDR1 DFQATT, CDR2 SNEGSKA (reference sequence). There are 16 residues in the CDR3. The CDR3 loop reads CSATRGASGKQETQYF. CDR3 sequence (DNA): TGCAGTGCTACCCGTGGGGCTAGCGGTAAACAAGAGACCCAGTACTTC.

This clonotype has a handful of counts. CDR3 in DNA: TGTGCCAGCAGGTGGACAGGGGACACCGGGGAGCTGTTTTTT. Protein product: CASRWTGDTGELFF. The chain uses TRBV6-5 and TRBJ2-2; 9 bases are shared with TRBD1. Trimming removed 6 bases from V and 3 bases from J; junction bases left unmatched: 2. The CDR3 is 14 amino acids. Germline assignment: CDR1 MNHEY and CDR2 SVGAGI.

This clonotype was seen more than once but under ten times. The V gene is TRBV6-1, the J gene TRBJ2-3; maybe TRBD2 (7 bases). Germline assignment: CDR1 MNHNS and CDR2 SASEGT. The CDR3 spans 16 residues. V lost 2 bases and J lost 0, with 12 bases in between. CDR3 residues: CASSEMGGRSTDTQYF. The CDR3 DNA is TGTGCCAGCAGTGAAATGGGGGGGCGCAGCACAGATACGCAGTATTTT.

V is TRBV4-2 and J is TRBJ2-7; TRBD1 agrees at 7 bases. The CDR3 spans 14 residues. The germline gives CDR1 LGHNA, CDR2 YNFKEQ. V trimming: 3 bases; J trimming: 1 base; junction bases outside the gene matches: 3. CDR3 coding DNA: TGTGCCAGCAGCCACGTGACAGGGTCCTACGAGCAGTACTTC. It encodes CASSHVTGSYEQYF.

This clonotype was recorded many times. The chain joins TRBV7-8 to TRBJ2-1, with D unclear. Germline V lookup: CDR1 SGHVS, CDR2 FQNEAQ. The CDR3 covers 13 residues. Between the trimmed V and J ends, which lost 5 bases and 6 bases, there was a span of 11 bases. The CDR3 here is CASSRPGSNEQFF. The CDR3 nucleotides are TGTGCCAGCAGCCGTCCGGGCTCCAATGAGCAGTTCTTC.

This clonotype was recorded once. V gene TRBV6-2 or TRBV6-3 combines with J gene TRBJ1-1; D gene uncertain. The germline V gene has CDR1 MNHEY and CDR2 SVGEGT. V lost 2 bases to trimming and J lost 9 bases, with 10 bases between them. CDR3 length: 12 amino acids. The DNA for the CDR3 is TGTGCCAGCAGTTACGGACCTTCGAAAGCTTTCTTT. Protein product: CASSYGPSKAFF.

The chain is built from TRBV20-1 and TRBJ2-5; TRBD2 matches 13 bases. Germline V gene lookup returns CDR1 DFQATT and CDR2 SNEGSKA (reference sequence). The CDR3 loop spans 16 amino acids. V was clipped by 0 bases and J by 4 bases; unmatched bases: 5. CDR3: CSARDRLAGGPETQYF. The CDR3 DNA is TGCAGTGCTAGAGACCGACTAGCGGGAGGTCCAGAGACCCAGTACTTC.